What follows describes a single T cell receptor beta chain. Its antigen remains undetermined. No much larger clone is present one base from it, and per-base qualities are unavailable. There are 13 amino acids in the CDR3, from cysteine to phenylalanine inclusive. Solely the CDR3 DNA is kept, with 39 bases framed from the first base. V is reduced by 8 bases and J by 2 bases, leaving a spacing of 12 bases between them. For CDR1 and CDR2, the germline V gene (reference sequence) lists LNHNV and YYDKDF. Library preparation used the immunoSEQ multiplex PCR assay. For TCR sequencing, RNA was extracted from every sample and reverse transcribed into cDNA to serve as template. First-strand cDNA was synthesized with SuperScript III using a 2:1 mix of oligo-dT and random hexamers. A synthetic immune receptor repertoire was used to measure amplification bias, and any remaining bias was corrected computationally. In the original analysis: Raw reads were preprocessed to remove errors, and CDR3 was defined by IMGT conventions from the conserved cysteine to phenylalanine. Clonality was computed as 1 minus the Shannon entropy, with the entropy normalized by log2 of the number of productive unique TCRs. Scalp TCRbeta sequences were cross-referenced with sorted blood CD4 and CD8 repertoires so that the CD4 or CD8 identity of scalp clones could be inferred. This is the immuneACCESS table as TCRdb keeps it, with only in-frame sequences that have V and J called. A part of the clones is gone; compared with another copy, unresolved V genes explain less than half, and the rest is unexplained. The V and J calls and the clone size are those of that table, but D and trimming were determined from the DNA. Present in this sample are 150,000 to 200,000 clones, approximately 57% of which were seen just once. Approximately 1% of the sample is held by the ten biggest clonotypes.

The sample belongs to a study of CD8+ T cells in alopecia areata (dated by TCRdb to between 2018 and 2020). Concerning the study at large: The treated patients took part in an open-label pilot trial in which moderate-to-severe alopecia areata was treated with oral tofacitinib at 5 to 10 mg twice daily. In both human patients and the C3H/HeJ mouse model, the study applied high-throughput TCRbeta sequencing to look at T cell clonal expansion in alopecia areata. RNA was obtained with the PAXgene miRNA kit for fixed scalp, the miRNeasy kit for PBMCs, and the RNeasy kit for mouse skin. Human TCRbeta sequencing covered scalp tissue and sorted CD4+ and CD8+ peripheral blood T cells from patchy and totalis/universalis alopecia areata patients and healthy controls. TCRbeta CDR3 regions were amplified by immunoSEQ multiplex PCR with 35 Vbeta forward and 13 Jbeta reverse primers. The SALT score, which quantifies the percentage of affected scalp surface area, was used to measure disease severity in treated patients. Tofacitinib was given for 6 to 18 months, followed by 6 months of follow-up off drug to assess delayed response and recurrence. Patients on tofacitinib were biopsied at baseline and after 4 and 24 weeks of treatment, and several of the patients also had a later scalp biopsy. Clonality in the scalp was compared among normal scalp (n=4), patchy alopecia areata scalp (n=8), and alopecia totalis/universalis scalp (n=8). Study-wide findings and limitations: Because the treated cohort was small and had just a single nonresponder, larger studies are needed to establish links between baseline CD8+ expansion and response. Shared TCR sequences between patients were less evident than in mice, which may be partly attributable to HLA diversity in the patient population. During tofacitinib treatment, many expanded lesional clones stuck around in both scalp and blood, and this persistence may partly explain why relapse happens after treatment is stopped. Tofacitinib significantly decreased scalp clonality and the number of expanded CD8+ clones among the top 100 scalp clones. Resident alphabeta T cells in normal human skin are also sequenced, complicating scalp TCR repertoire analysis, unlike mouse skin dominated by gammadelta T cells. Higher clonality and more expanded CD8+ clones were observed in lesional scalp than in normal scalp, particularly in alopecia totalis/universalis, a finding suggestive of antigenic drive.

This specimen's time point label, per the study, means: 24 weeks on oral tofacitinib. The treatment or condition tag for this specimen amounts to: oral pan-JAK inhibitor, 5-10 mg twice daily. Peripheral blood and lesional scalp punch biopsies were obtained from patients with alopecia areata. PBMCs were isolated by density centrifugation and stained for CD3, CD4 and CD8, after which CD4+ and CD8+ T cells were sorted on a FACSAria. The source material was CD4+ T cells sorted from blood, sampled at week 24, from a patient treated with tofacitinib. This clonotype was sampled from a human donor with alopecia areata. The sequence links TRBV15 to TRBJ1-1, with TRBD1 as a weak D call on 6 bases. The nucleotides are TGTGCCACCCTAACAGGGTATAACACTGAAGCTTTCTTT. It specifies CATLTGYNTEAFF.